The 31 T cell receptor beta chains in this list originate from one sample, sequenced in a study of blood T cells in healthy people across ages. Using a J-beta primer mix together with a sample-barcoded 5' primer, a second PCR was run for roughly 6 to 11 cycles. TCRdb reprocessed the 5' RACE reads via MiXCR and lists one record per CDR3 protein. This repertoire shows 550,000 to 600,000 distinct CDR3 sequences, approximately 25% found once; its top ten account for around a sixth. Sequencing was done on a sample of blood. The receptors were sampled from a woman in her sixties or seventies in good health.

The sample holds a few counts of this clonotype. V and J are TRBV7-2 and TRBJ2-7, with a possible D match to TRBD1 (6 bases). CDR3 length: 16 residues. Trimming removed 5 bases from V and 3 bases from J, with 20 bases in between. Germline values: CDR1 SGHTA, CDR2 FQGNSA. The CDR3 loop reads CASSLGQSHYIYEQYF. CDR3 bases: TGTGCCAGCAGCCTCGGACAGTCTCACTACATCTACGAGCAGTACTTC. Filled out from reference TRBV7-2 and TRBJ2-7, the complete variable domain reads GAGVSQSPSNKVTEKGKDVELRCDPISGHTALYWYRQSLGQGLEFLIYFQGNSAPDKSGLPSDRFSAERTGGSVSTLTIQRTQQEDSAVYLCASSLGQSHYIYEQYFGPGTRLTVT.

The chain is built from TRBV6-2 or TRBV6-3 and TRBJ2-3; 9 nucleotides line up with TRBD1. From germline, CDR1 is MNHEY and CDR2 SVGEGT. J lost 2 bases, V lost 11 bases, and 5 bases had no gene match. This CDR3 is 13 amino acids long. The CDR3, as DNA: TGTGCCCTCCGGGACAGGGACACAGATACGCAGTATTTT. It codes for CALRDRDTDTQYF.

This clonotype has only a few counts. The chain links TRBV7-3 to TRBJ1-5; D gene ambiguous. V lost 4 bases, J lost 3 bases, and 7 bases lay in between. Per germline, CDR1 SGHTA and CDR2 FQGTGA. This CDR3 contains 13 residues. CDR3 coding DNA: TGTGCCAGCAGCTGGACGGCCAATCAGCCCCAGCATTTT. Translation: CASSWTANQPQHF. The full variable domain, its missing parts supplied by reference TRBV7-3 and TRBJ1-5, is GAGVSQTPSNKVTEKGKYVELRCDPISGHTALYWYRQSLGQGPEFLIYFQGTGAADDSGLPNDRFFAVRPEGSVSTLKIQRTERGDSAVYLCASSWTANQPQHFGDGTRLSIL.

This clonotype was counted between two and nine times. One end of the junction fails to match germline, which may point to a read error. J is TRBJ1-4 and V is TRBV7-8; 7 bases agree with TRBD1. The CDR3 runs to 14 residues. Per the germline V gene, CDR1 is SGHVS and CDR2 is FQNEAQ. CDR3 nucleotide sequence: TGTACCAGCAGCAAGGACAGGACTAATGAAAAACTGTTTTTT. Translating gives CTSSKDRTNEKLFF.

The rearrangement uses TRBV6-6 and TRBJ2-3, with TRBD1 identical over 8 bases. This CDR3 is built from 13 residues. Germline loops: CDR1 MNHNY, CDR2 SVGAGI (reference sequence). J was trimmed by 1 base and V by 11 bases; bases with no gene match: 5. CDR3 bases: TGTGCCGGACGGGGACAGGGCACAGATACGCAGTATTTT. It codes for CAGRGQGTDTQYF.

This rearrangement joins TRBV18 to TRBJ1-4; 10 positions match TRBD1. The CDR3 is 14 amino acids. The germline CDR1 and CDR2 sequences are KGHSH and LQKENI. After removal of 3 bases from V and 7 bases from J, the junction contained 2 bases not matched to a gene. CDR3 in amino acids: CASSPGTGVEKLFF. The CDR3 DNA sequence: TGTGCCAGCTCACCCGGGACAGGGGTTGAAAAACTGTTTTTT.

The V call is TRBV29-1, the J call TRBJ2-5; a weak D match, TRBD1 (5 bases). Looked up from germline, CDR1 is SQVTM and CDR2 is ANQGSEA. The V gene lost 7 bases and the J gene lost 5 bases, with 14 bases spanning the gap. The CDR3 is 12 amino acids. The CDR3 nucleotides read TGCAGCGCCCACCAGGGTCCGGAGACCCAGTACTTC. Its translation: CSAHQGPETQYF.

This sequence joins TRBV20-1 and TRBJ2-7; no clear D gene. The ends were cut back, 4 bases at V and 6 bases at J, with 25 bases in the middle. Germline lookup yields CDR1 DFQATT and CDR2 SNEGSKA (reference sequence). The CDR3 is 16 amino acids. The CDR3 region has the DNA TGCAGTGCTAATTATCCGACGGGTTTCAATTCAGGCGAGCAGTACTTC. Its protein is CSANYPTGFNSGEQYF.

The gene calls are TRBV7-2 and TRBJ2-1; D may be TRBD1 or TRBD2 (5 bases each). The CDR3 consists of 15 residues. Germline lookup yields CDR1 SGHTA and CDR2 FQGNSA. Trimming pared 3 bases from V and 4 bases from J, leaving 13 bases between. In nucleotides, the CDR3 is TGTGCCAGCAGCTTTCGAGGGGCGACTTACAATGAGCAGTTCTTC. It is translated as CASSFRGATYNEQFF.

This sequence joins TRBV12-3 or TRBV12-4 and TRBJ1-4; TRBD1 might be the D (6 bases). V lost 4 bases to trimming and J lost 5 bases, with 14 bases between them. This CDR3 comprises 15 residues. CDR3: CASSSPGHRNEKLFF. The CDR3 DNA follows: TGTGCCAGCAGTTCTCCGGGACACCGAAATGAAAAACTGTTTTTT.

This clonotype was seen more than once but under ten times. The chain links TRBV5-1 to TRBJ1-2; D uncertain. CDR1 and CDR2 from the germline V gene are SGHRS and YFSETQ. CDR3 size: 15 residues. Trimming removed 5 bases from V and 0 bases from J, with 14 bases in between. CDR3 loop: CASRPGPEANYGYTF. DNA for the CDR3: TGCGCCAGCAGACCCGGACCGGAAGCTAACTATGGCTACACCTTC.

The CDR3 sequence is CASSSDLAGVDTQYF. For the CDR3, the DNA is TGTGCCAGCAGCTCCGATCTAGCGGGGGTGGATACGCAGTATTTT. The rearrangement joins TRBV13 to TRBJ2-3; 10 positions agree with TRBD2. The ends lost 4 bases at V and 6 bases at J; junction bases unmatched: 7. This CDR3 contains 15 residues. Germline V gene data show CDR1 as PRHDT and CDR2 as FYEKMQ (reference sequence). Using reference TRBV13 and TRBJ2-3 for the parts outside the CDR3, the full variable domain is AAGVIQSPRHLIKEKRETATLKCYPIPRHDTVYWYQQGPGQDPQFLISFYEKMQSDKGSIPDRFSAQQFSDYHSELNMSSLELGDSALYFCASSSDLAGVDTQYFGPGTRLTVL.

The J gene is TRBJ1-2, the V gene TRBV10-3; the D is unclear. Germline CDR1 reads ENHRY; CDR2 reads SYGVKD. V was pared by 3 bases and J by 0 bases, with 11 bases between. The CDR3 contains 15 residues. The CDR3 region has the DNA TGTGCCATCAGTGAAGGGTTGGCGGCTAACTATGGCTACACCTTC. Protein: CAISEGLAANYGYTF.

CDR3 amino acids: CASSSGGGAPDTQYF. Here the CDR3 DNA reads TGCGCCAGCAGCTCGGGAGGGGGGGCCCCAGATACGCAGTATTTT. The genes are TRBV5-1 and TRBJ2-3, with 8 bases matching TRBD2. The V gene's germline CDR1 is SGHRS and CDR2 YFSETQ. Trimming cost V 3 bases and J 4 bases; bases outside gene matches: 7. The CDR3 contains 15 residues.

This clonotype was seen repeatedly, ten times or more. This chain joins TRBV27 and TRBJ2-5; possible D gene TRBD1, 7 bases. CDR3 length equals 14 residues. The germline gives CDR1 MNHEY, CDR2 SMNVEV (reference sequence). V shed 6 bases and J shed 4 bases, with 15 bases lying between them. Written as DNA, the CDR3 is TGTGCCAGCAGAAGACAGGGAGGTGGAGAGACCCAGTACTTC. Encoded protein: CASRRQGGGETQYF.

In this sample, this clonotype turned up once. The junction and the germline gene differ at one end; a read error may be behind it. The chain is built from TRBV27 and TRBJ2-3; perhaps TRBD1 as D (5 bases). This CDR3 comprises 16 residues. The germline V gene has CDR1 MNHEY and CDR2 SMNVEV (reference sequence). CDR3 sequence: CASSLFRTQSKDTQYF. Written as DNA, the CDR3 is TGTGCCAGCAGTTTATTTCGGACACAGAGCAAAGATACGCAGTATTTT.

This clonotype was counted only a few times. The chain employs TRBV9 and TRBJ1-3, with D uncertain. The V and J ends lost 3 bases and 2 bases respectively, with 3 bases between them. CDR1 and CDR2 from the germline V gene are SGDLS and YYNGEE. CDR3 length: 12 residues. DNA for the CDR3: TGTGCCAGCAGCGCGACTGGAAACACCATATATTTT. Protein sequence: CASSATGNTIYF. Variable domain in full (rest from reference TRBV9 and TRBJ1-3): DSGVTQTPKHLITATGQRVTLRCSPRSGDLSVYWYQQSLDQGLQFLIQYYNGEERAKGNILERFSAQQFPDLHSELNLSSLELGDSALYFCASSATGNTIYFGEGSWLTVV.

This clonotype has only a few counts. This may stem from a read error, because a much larger clone lies one nucleotide away. The V gene is TRBV6-2 or TRBV6-3, the J gene TRBJ2-5; D is undetermined. The CDR3 loop spans 15 amino acids. The germline gives CDR1 MNHEY, CDR2 SVGEGT. The DNA for the CDR3 is TGTGCCAGCAGTTACGGTCGCAGCCCTCAAGAGACCCAGTGCTTC. Translated, it gives CASSYGRSPQETQCF.

The chain recombines TRBV21-1 with TRBJ2-2; TRBD2 is taken as the D call from the table, unchecked against the DNA. TRBV21-1 is a pseudogene segment. The CDR3 is 16 residues long. The CDR3 is CASSRDVGSNTGELFF. In DNA, the CDR3 is TGTGCCAGCAGCAGGGACGTAGGATCGAACACCGGGGAGCTGTTTTTT.

The genes are TRBV20-1 and TRBJ1-2, with D possibly being TRBD1 (5 bases). The CDR3 spans 13 residues. V was trimmed by 1 base and J by 5 bases, leaving 11 bases between them. Germline values: CDR1 DFQATT, CDR2 SNEGSKA (reference sequence). For the CDR3, the DNA is TGCAGTGCTAGAGCACAGGTCTCGTATGGCTACACCTTC. This encodes CSARAQVSYGYTF.

This clonotype was counted at least ten times. The CDR3 spells CASSQERMGTTGETQYF. The CDR3 DNA sequence: TGCGCCAGCAGCCAAGAGAGGATGGGGACAACTGGAGAGACCCAGTACTTC. The chain links TRBV4-3 to TRBJ2-5; D may be TRBD1 (6 bases). CDR1 and CDR2 from the germline V gene are LGHNA and YSLEER. This CDR3 is built from 17 residues. Trimming removed 0 bases at V and 4 bases at J, with 18 bases between.

The chain is built from TRBV4-2 and TRBJ2-7; 13 nucleotides line up with TRBD2. The CDR3 contains 16 residues. The ends lost 1 base at V and 3 bases at J; junction bases unmatched: 3. CDR1 and CDR2 from the germline V gene are LGHNA and YNFKEQ. CDR3 in DNA: TGTGCCAGCAGCCAAGGGACTAGCGGGGGATTCTACGAGCAGTACTTC. Amino acids: CASSQGTSGGFYEQYF.

The table lists this clonotype with a few counts. The CDR3 reads CASSILLGGPEAFF. For the CDR3, the DNA is TGTGCCAGCAGCATCCTCCTCGGGGGGCCTGAAGCTTTCTTT. The V and J genes are TRBV7-9 and TRBJ1-1; D may be TRBD1 (6 bases). The CDR3 has 14 residues. V was clipped by 5 bases and J by 6 bases, with 16 bases between them. CDR1 is SEHNR, CDR2 FQNEAQ, per germline (reference sequence).

V gene TRBV6-1 combines with J gene TRBJ1-1; no clear D gene. This CDR3 has 12 amino acids. The V and J ends lost 0 bases and 11 bases respectively, with 10 bases between them. Germline CDR1 and CDR2: MNHNS and SASEGT. CDR3: CASSEARTGAFF. The CDR3 DNA is TGTGCCAGCAGTGAAGCGCGTACGGGGGCTTTCTTT.

The J gene is TRBJ1-2, the V gene TRBV7-2; D call uncertain. From germline, CDR1 is SGHTA and CDR2 FQGNSA. V gave up 1 base and J gave up 8 bases, with 11 bases separating them. CDR3 length equals 13 residues. This CDR3 reads CASSLVRVGGYTF. In DNA, the CDR3 is TGTGCCAGCAGCTTAGTTAGGGTCGGCGGCTACACCTTC.

This clonotype was detected a few times. The chain recombines TRBV15 with TRBJ2-5; D is unclear. Germline V gene data show CDR1 as LNHNV and CDR2 as YYDKDF (reference sequence). Deletions cut 0 bases from V and 4 bases from J, with 12 bases between. The CDR3 runs to 15 residues. CDR3 in DNA: TGTGCCACCAGCAGAGATAACCCCAGCCCAGAGACCCAGTACTTC. Encoded protein: CATSRDNPSPETQYF.

This clonotype was found a few times. The chain has TRBV5-1 and TRBJ2-5, with D possibly being TRBD2 (5 bases). The end of the DNA is better explained by TRBJ2-1, so the J call may be wrong. Germline loops: CDR1 SGHRS, CDR2 YFSETQ. The CDR3 is 14 residues long. CDR3 nucleotides: TGCGCCAGCCATTCTCTTCTTCCGGGGAATGAGCAGTTCTTC. Amino acids: CASHSLLPGNEQFF.

This clonotype was picked up many times. The chain uses TRBV6-2 or TRBV6-3 and TRBJ2-1; 10 bases are a match to TRBD2. Germline-derived CDR1 and CDR2 are MNHEY and SVGEGT. J was trimmed by 4 bases and V by 7 bases; bases with no gene match: 4. This CDR3 is built from 14 residues. This chain's CDR3 is CASTTSGEYNEQFF. CDR3 nucleotide sequence: TGTGCCAGCACAACTAGCGGGGAATACAATGAGCAGTTCTTC.

This clonotype was seen only once. The chain combines TRBV20-1 with TRBJ2-1, with D tentatively TRBD2 (5 bases). Germline values: CDR1 DFQATT, CDR2 SNEGSKA (reference sequence). The CDR3 length is 11 residues. CDR3 protein: CSPTGYNEQFF. The DNA of the CDR3 is TGCAGCCCGACGGGGTACAATGAGCAGTTCTTC.

The V call is TRBV20-1, the J call TRBJ2-2; D unclear. CDR3 size: 12 residues. Germline V gene lookup returns CDR1 DFQATT and CDR2 SNEGSKA (reference sequence). Trimming took off 3 bases at V and 8 bases at J, with 10 bases between the two ends. The CDR3 nucleotides are TGCAGTGCTAGGGTGGGCAGGGGGGAGCTGTTTTTT. Its translation: CSARVGRGELFF.

This chain connects TRBV7-8 to TRBJ2-2; 7 positions agree with TRBD1. The germline gives CDR1 SGHVS, CDR2 FQNEAQ. J was trimmed by 6 bases and V by 8 bases; bases with no gene match: 9. The CDR3 sequence is 14 residues long. Here the CDR3 reads CASSWQGVAGELFF. The CDR3 coding sequence is TGTGCCAGCTCCTGGCAGGGGGTAGCCGGGGAGCTGTTTTTT. The full variable domain, rest sourced from reference TRBV7-8 and TRBJ2-2, is GAGVSQSPRYKVAKRGQDVALRCDPISGHVSLFWYQQALGQGPEFLTYFQNEAQLDKSGLPSDRFFAERPEGSVSTLKIQRTQQEDSAVYLCASSWQGVAGELFFGEGSRLTVL.